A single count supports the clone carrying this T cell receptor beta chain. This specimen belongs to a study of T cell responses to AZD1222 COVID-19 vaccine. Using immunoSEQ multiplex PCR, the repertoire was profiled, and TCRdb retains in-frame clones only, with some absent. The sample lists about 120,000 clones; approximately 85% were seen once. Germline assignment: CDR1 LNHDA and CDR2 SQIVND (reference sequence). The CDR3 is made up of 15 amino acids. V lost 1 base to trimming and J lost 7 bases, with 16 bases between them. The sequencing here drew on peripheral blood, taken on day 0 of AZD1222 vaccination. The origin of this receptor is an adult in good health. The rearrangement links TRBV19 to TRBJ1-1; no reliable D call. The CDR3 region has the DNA TGTGCCAGTAGTATAGGGGCCGGCCGGACCAATGAAGCTTTCTTT. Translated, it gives CASSIGAGRTNEAFF.